This TCR beta chain was retrieved from a study of cytomegalovirus exposure and HLA in healthy donors. Study conclusions and caveats: In an earlier analysis, about 87% or about 30%: the productive usage of most TCR beta V segments. In a later analysis, HLA-C alleles had the fewest associated TCRs, DRB1 alleles the most.

This CDR3 spans 17 amino acids. The germline gives CDR1 SGHVS, CDR2 FNYEAQ. Trimming cost V 5 bases and J 2 bases, with 19 bases left between them. In this sample, this clone turned up a few times. Its antigen is undetermined. Use of 60 Vbeta and 13 Jbeta primers characterized the PCR. Clones were sequenced by immunoSEQ multiplex PCR, and TCRdb holds only the in-frame ones, with some missing. The sample yields some 210,000 clones, 87% seen once. This TCR derives from a man aged 25 to 45 in good health and CMV-seronegative. The chain joins TRBV7-6 to TRBJ1-3; perhaps TRBD1 as D (5 bases). Sequencing was performed on PBMCs. CDR3 in amino acids: CASSPSGGKAAGNTIYF. CDR3 coding DNA: TGTGCCAGCAGCCCATCGGGGGGTAAGGCTGCTGGAAACACCATATATTTT.